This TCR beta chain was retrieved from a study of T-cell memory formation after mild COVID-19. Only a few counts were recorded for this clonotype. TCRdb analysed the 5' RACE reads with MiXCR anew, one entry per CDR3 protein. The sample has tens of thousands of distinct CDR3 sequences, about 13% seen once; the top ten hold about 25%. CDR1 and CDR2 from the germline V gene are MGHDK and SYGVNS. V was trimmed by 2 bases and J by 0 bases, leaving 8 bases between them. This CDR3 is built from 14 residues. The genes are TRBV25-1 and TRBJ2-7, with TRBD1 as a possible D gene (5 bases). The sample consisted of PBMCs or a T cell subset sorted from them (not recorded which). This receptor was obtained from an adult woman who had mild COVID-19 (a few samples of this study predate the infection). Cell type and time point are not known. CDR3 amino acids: CASSEGARSYEQYF. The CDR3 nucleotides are TGTGCCAGCAGTGAAGGGGCGCGCTCCTACGAGCAGTACTTC.